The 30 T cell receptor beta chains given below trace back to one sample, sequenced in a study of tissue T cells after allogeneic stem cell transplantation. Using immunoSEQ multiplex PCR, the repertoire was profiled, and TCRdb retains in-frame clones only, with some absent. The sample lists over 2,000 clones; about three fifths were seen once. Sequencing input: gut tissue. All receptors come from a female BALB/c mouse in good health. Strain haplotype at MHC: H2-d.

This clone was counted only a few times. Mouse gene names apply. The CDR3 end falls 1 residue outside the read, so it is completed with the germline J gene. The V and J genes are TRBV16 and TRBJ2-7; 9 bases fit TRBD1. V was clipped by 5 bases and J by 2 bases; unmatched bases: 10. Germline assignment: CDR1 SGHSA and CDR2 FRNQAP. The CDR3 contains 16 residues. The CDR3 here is CASSEPWDREAYEQYF. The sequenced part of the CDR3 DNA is TGTGCAAGCAGCGAACCTTGGGACAGGGAGGCCTATGAACAGTAC.

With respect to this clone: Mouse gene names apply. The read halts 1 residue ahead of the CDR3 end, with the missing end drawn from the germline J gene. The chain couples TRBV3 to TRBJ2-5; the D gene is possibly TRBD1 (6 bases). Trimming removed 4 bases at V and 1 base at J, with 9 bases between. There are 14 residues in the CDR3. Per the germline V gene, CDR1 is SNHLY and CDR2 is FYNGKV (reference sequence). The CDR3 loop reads CASSSGTYQDTQYF. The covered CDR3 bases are TGTGCCAGCAGCTCCGGGACATACCAAGACACCCAGTAC.

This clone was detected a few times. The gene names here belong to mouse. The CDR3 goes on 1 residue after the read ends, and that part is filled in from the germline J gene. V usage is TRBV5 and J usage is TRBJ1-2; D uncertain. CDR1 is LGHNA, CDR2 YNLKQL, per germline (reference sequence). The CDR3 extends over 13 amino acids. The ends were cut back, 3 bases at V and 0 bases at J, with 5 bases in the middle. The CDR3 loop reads CASSHGTNSDYTF. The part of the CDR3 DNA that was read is TGTGCCAGCAGCCACGGGACAAACTCCGACTACACC.

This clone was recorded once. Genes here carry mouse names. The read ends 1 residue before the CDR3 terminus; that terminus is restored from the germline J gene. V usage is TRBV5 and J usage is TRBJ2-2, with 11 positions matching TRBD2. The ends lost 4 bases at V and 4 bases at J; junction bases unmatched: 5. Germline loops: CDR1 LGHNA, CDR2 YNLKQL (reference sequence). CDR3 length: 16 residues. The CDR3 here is CASSPDWGESTGQLYF. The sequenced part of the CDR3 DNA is TGTGCCAGCAGCCCGGACTGGGGGGAGAGCACCGGGCAGCTCTAC.

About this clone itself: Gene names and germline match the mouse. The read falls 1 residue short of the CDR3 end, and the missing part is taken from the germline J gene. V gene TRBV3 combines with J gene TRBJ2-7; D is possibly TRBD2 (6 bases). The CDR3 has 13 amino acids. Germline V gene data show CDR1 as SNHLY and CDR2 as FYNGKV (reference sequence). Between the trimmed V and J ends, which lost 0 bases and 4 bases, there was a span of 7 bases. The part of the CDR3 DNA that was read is TGTGCCAGCAGCTTAGCTTGGGGGTATGAACAGTAC. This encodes CASSLAWGYEQY. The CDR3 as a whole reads CASSLAWGYEQYF.

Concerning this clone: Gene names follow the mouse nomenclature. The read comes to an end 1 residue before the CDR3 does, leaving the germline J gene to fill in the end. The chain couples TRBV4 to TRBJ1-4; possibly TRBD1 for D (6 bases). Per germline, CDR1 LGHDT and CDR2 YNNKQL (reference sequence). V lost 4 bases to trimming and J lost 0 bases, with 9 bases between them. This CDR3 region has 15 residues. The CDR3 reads CASSFGTFSNERLFF. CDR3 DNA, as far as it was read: TGTGCCAGCAGCTTCGGGACATTTTCCAACGAAAGATTATTT.

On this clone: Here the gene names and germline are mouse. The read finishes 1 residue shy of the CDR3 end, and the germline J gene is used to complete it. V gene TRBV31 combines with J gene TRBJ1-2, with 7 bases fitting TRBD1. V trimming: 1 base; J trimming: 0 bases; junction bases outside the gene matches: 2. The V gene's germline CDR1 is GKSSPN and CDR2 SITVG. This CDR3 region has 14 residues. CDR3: CAWSRDSANSDYTF. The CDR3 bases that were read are TGTGCCTGGAGTCGGGACAGTGCAAACTCCGACTACACC.

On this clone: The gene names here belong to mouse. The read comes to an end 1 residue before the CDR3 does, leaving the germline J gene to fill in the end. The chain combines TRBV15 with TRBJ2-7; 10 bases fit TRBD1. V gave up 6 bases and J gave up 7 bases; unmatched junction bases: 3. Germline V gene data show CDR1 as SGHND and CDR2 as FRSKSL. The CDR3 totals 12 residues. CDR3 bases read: TGTGCCAGCAGCCCGACAGGGGGCGAACAGTAC. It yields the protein CASSPTGGEQY. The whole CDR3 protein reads CASSPTGGEQYF.

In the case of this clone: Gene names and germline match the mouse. Incomplete CDR3 DNA: TGTGCCAGCAGTTTTTGGGTTAGTCAAAACACCTTGTAC. Its protein product is CASSFWVSQNTLY. The CDR3 reads in full as CASSFWVSQNTLYF. V and J are TRBV14 and TRBJ2-4, with D uncertain. The read terminates 1 residue ahead of where the CDR3 ends, so the germline J gene completes it. The length of the CDR3 is 14 residues. Trimming cost V 2 bases and J 0 bases, with 7 bases left between them. Germline CDR1 reads SGHDT; CDR2 reads FRDEAV.

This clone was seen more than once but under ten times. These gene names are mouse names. The sequenced CDR3 bases are TGTGGTGCTAGGGATAAGGGGGGAGGCGAACAGTAC. It yields the protein CGARDKGGGEQY. The full CDR3 protein reads CGARDKGGGEQYF. J is TRBJ2-7 and V is TRBV20; either TRBD1 or TRBD2 may supply D (6 bases each). Read sequence stops 1 residue before the CDR3 end, and the germline J gene provides the missing end. The germline CDR1 and CDR2 sequences are GFQATS and STVNSAI. The CDR3 covers 13 residues. Trimming left V 0 bases short and J 7 bases short, with 13 bases between.

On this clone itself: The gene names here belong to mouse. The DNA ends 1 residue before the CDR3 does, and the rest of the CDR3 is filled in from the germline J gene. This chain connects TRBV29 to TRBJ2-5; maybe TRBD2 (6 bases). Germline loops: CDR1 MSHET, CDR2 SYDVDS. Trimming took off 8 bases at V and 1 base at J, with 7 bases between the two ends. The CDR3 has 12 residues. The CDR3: CASRDYQDTQYF. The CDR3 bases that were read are TGTGCTAGCCGGGACTACCAAGACACCCAGTAC.

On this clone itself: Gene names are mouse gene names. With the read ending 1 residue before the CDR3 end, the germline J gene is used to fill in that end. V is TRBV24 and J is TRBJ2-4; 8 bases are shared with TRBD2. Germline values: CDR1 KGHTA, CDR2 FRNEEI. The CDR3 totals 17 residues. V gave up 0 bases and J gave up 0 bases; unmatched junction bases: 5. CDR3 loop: CASSLYVTGGSQNTLYF. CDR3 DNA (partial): TGTGCCAGCAGTCTGTATGTAACTGGGGGAAGTCAAAACACCTTGTAC.

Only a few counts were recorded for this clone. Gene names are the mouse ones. The CDR3 reads CASSPSTGVKNSGNTLYF. Incomplete CDR3 DNA: TGTGCCAGCAGCCCCTCGACAGGGGTTAAGAATTCTGGAAATACGCTCTAT. The rearrangement joins TRBV5 to TRBJ1-3; 8 nucleotides line up with TRBD1. The read falls 1 residue short of the CDR3 end, and the missing part is taken from the germline J gene. Germline V lookup: CDR1 LGHNA, CDR2 YNLKQL (reference sequence). The CDR3 extends over 18 amino acids. V lost 4 bases to trimming and J lost 0 bases; unmatched junction nucleotides: 11.

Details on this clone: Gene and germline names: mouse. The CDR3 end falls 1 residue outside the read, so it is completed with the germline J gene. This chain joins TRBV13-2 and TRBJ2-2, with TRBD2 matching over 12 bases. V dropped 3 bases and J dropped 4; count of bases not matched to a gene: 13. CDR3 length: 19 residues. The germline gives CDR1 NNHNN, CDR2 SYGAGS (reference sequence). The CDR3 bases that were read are TGTGCCAGCGGTGGTTTCCCGGGACTGGGGGGTCTGAGCACCGGGCAGCTCTAC. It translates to CASGGFPGLGGLSTGQLY. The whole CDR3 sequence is CASGGFPGLGGLSTGQLYF.

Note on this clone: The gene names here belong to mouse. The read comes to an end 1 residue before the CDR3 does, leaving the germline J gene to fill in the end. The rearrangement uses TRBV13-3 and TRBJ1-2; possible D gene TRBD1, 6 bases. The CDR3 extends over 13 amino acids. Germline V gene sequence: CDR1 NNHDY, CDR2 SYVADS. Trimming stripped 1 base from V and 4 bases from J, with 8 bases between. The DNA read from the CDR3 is TGTGCCAGCAGTGATCAGGGGTTCTCCGACTACACC. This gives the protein CASSDQGFSDYT. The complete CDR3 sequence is CASSDQGFSDYTF.

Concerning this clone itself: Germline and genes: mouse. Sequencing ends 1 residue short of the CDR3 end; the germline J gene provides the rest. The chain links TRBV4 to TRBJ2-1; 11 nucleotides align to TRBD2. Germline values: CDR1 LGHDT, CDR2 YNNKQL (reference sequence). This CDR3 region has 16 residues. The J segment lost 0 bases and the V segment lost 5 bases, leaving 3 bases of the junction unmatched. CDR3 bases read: TGTGCCAGCAGCCCAGACTGGGGGGGTAACTATGCTGAGCAGTTC. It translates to CASSPDWGGNYAEQF. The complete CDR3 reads CASSPDWGGNYAEQFF. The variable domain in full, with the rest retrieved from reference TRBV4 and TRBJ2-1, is ETAVFQTPNYHVTQVGNEVSFNCKQTLGHDTMYWYKQDSKKLLKIMFSYNNKQLIVNETVPRRFSPQSSDKAHLNLRIKSVEPEDSAVYLCASSPDWGGNYAEQFFGPGTRLTVL.

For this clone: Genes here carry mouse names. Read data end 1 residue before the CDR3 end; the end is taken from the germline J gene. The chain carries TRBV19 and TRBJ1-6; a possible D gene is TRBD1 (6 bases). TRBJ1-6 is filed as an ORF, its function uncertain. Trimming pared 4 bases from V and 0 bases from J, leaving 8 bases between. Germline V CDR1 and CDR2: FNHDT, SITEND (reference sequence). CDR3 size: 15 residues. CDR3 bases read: TGTGCCAGCAGTGGCAGGGGTTCCTATAATTCGCCCCTCTAC. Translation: CASSGRGSYNSPLY. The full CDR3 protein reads CASSGRGSYNSPLYF.

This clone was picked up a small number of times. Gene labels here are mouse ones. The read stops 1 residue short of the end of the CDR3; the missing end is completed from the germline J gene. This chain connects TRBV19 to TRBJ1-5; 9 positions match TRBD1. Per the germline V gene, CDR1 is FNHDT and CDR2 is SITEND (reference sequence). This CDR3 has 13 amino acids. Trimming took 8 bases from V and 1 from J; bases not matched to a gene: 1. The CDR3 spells CASTGGNNQAPLF. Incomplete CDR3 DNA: TGTGCCAGTACAGGGGGCAACAACCAGGCTCCGCTT. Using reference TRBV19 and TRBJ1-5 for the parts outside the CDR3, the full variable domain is GGIITQTPKFLIGQEGQKLTLKCQQNFNHDTMYWYRQDSGKGLRLIYYSITENDLQKGDLSEGYDASREKKSSFSLTVTSAQKNEMAVFLCASTGGNNQAPLFGEGTRLSVL.

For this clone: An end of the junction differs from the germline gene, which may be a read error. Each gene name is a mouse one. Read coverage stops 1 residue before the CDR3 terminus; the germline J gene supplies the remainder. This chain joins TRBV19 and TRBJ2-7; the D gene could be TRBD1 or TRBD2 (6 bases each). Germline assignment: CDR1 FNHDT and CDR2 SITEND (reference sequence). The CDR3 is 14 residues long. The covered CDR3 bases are TGTGCCAACAGTATAAGGGGGGTCCCTTATGAACAGTAC. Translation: CANSIRGVPYEQY. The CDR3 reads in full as CANSIRGVPYEQYF.

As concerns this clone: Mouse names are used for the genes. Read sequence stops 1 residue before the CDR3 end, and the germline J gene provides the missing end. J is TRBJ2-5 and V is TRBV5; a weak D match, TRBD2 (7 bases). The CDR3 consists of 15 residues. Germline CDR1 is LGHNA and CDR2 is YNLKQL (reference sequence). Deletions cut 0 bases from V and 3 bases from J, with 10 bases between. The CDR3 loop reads CASSQDWGAQDTQYF. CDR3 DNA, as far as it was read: TGTGCCAGCAGCCAAGATTGGGGGGCGCAAGACACCCAGTAC.

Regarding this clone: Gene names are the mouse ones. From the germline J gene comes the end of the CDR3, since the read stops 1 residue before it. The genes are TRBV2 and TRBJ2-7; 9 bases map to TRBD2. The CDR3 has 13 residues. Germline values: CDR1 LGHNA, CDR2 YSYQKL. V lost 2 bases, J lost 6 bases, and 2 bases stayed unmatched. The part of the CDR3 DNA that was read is TGTGCCAGCAGCCAATACTGGGGGGTTGAACAGTAC. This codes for CASSQYWGVEQY. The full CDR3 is CASSQYWGVEQYF.

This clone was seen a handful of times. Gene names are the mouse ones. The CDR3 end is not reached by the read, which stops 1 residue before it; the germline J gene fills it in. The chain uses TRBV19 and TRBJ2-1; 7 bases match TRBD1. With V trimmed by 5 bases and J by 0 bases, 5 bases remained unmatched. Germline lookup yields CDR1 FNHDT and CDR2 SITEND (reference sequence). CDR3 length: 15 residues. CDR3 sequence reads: CASSSDRDNYAEQFF. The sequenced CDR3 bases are TGTGCCAGCAGCTCCGACAGGGATAACTATGCTGAGCAGTTC.

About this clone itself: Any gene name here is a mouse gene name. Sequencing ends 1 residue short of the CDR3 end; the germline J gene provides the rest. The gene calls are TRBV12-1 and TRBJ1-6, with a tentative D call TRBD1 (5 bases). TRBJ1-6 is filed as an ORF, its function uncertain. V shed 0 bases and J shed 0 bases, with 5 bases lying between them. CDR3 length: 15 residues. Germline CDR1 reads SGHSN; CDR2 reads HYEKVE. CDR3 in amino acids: CASSLGGSYNSPLYF. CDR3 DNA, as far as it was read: TGTGCCAGCTCTCTCGGGGGTTCCTATAATTCGCCCCTCTAC.

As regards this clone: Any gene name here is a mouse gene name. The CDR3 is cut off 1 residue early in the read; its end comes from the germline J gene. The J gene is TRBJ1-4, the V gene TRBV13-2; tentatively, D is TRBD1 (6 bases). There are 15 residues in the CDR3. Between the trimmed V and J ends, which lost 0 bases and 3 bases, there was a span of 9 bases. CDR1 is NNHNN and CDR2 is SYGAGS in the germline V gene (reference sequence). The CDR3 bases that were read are TGTGCCAGCGGTGATGCACAGGGACCCAACGAAAGATTATTT. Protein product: CASGDAQGPNERLF. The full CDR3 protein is CASGDAQGPNERLFF.

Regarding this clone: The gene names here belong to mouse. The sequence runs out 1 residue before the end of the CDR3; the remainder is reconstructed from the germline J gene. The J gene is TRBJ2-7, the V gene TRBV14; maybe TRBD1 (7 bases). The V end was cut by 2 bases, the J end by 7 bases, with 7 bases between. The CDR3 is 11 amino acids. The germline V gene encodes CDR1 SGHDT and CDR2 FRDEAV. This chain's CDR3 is CASSLGGEQYF. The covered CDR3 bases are TGTGCCAGCAGTTTAGGGGGCGAACAGTAC.

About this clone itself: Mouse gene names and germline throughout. CDR3 region: CASSPGTGGNYAEQFF. The covered CDR3 bases are TGTGCCAGCTCGCCCGGGACTGGGGGGAACTATGCTGAGCAGTTC. This chain joins TRBV12-2 and TRBJ2-1; 12 nucleotides align to TRBD2. The read ends 1 residue shy of where the CDR3 ends; the end is completed using the germline J gene. Trimming at V came to 4 bases and at J to 1 base, leaving 4 bases not matched to a gene. CDR1 and CDR2 from the germline V gene are SGHLS and HYDKME. This CDR3 region has 16 residues.

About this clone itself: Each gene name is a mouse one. CDR3 loop: CASSSTGGTLYF. The part of the CDR3 DNA that was read is TGTGCCAGCAGCTCGACAGGGGGCACGCTCTAT. The chain combines TRBV4 with TRBJ1-3; 10 nucleotides line up with TRBD1. Read sequence stops 1 residue before the CDR3 end, and the germline J gene provides the missing end. Germline loops: CDR1 LGHDT, CDR2 YNNKQL (reference sequence). CDR3 size: 12 residues. The junction had 1 base not matched to a gene; V was cut back by 4 bases and J by 10 bases.

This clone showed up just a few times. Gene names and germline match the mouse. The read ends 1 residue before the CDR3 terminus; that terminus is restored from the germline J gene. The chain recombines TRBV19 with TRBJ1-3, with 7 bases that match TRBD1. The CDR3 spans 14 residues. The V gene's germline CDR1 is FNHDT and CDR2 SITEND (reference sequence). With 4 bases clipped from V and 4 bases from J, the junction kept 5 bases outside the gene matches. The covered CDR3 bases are TGTGCCAGCAGTGCACAGGGGTGGGGAAATACGCTCTAT. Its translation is CASSAQGWGNTLY. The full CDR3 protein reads CASSAQGWGNTLYF. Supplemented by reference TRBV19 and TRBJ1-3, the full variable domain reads GGIITQTPKFLIGQEGQKLTLKCQQNFNHDTMYWYRQDSGKGLRLIYYSITENDLQKGDLSEGYDASREKKSSFSLTVTSAQKNEMAVFLCASSAQGWGNTLYFGEGSRLIVV.

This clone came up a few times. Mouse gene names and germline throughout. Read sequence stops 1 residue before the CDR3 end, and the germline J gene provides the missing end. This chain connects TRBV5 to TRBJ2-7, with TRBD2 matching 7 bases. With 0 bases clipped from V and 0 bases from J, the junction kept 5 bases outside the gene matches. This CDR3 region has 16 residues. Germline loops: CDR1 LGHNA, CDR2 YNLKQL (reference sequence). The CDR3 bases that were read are TGTGCCAGCAGCCAAGAGGGCTGGGGGAGCTCCTATGAACAGTAC. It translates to CASSQEGWGSSYEQY. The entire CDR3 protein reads CASSQEGWGSSYEQYF.

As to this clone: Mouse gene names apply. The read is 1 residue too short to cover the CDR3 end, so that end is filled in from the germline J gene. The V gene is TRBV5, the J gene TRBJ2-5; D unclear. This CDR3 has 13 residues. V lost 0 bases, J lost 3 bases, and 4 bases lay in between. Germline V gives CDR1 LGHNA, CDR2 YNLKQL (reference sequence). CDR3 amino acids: CASSQEGQDTQYF. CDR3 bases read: TGTGCCAGCAGCCAAGAGGGGCAAGACACCCAGTAC.